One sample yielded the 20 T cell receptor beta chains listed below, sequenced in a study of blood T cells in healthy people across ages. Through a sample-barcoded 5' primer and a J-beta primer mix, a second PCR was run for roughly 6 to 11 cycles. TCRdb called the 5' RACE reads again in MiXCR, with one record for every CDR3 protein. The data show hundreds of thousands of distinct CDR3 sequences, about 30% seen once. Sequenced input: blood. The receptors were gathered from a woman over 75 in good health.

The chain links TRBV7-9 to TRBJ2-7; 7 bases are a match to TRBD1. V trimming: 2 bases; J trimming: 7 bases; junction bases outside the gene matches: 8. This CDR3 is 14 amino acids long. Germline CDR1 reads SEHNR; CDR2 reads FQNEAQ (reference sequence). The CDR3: CASSLSGQRNEQYF. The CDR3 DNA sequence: TGTGCCAGCAGCTTATCGGGACAGCGAAATGAGCAGTACTTC.

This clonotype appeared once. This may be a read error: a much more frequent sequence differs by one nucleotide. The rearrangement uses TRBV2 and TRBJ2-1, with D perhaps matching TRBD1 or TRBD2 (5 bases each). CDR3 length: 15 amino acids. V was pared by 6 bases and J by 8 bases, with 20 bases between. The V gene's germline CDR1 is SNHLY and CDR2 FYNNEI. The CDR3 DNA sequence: TGTGCCAGCAGCGGGGCAGGGAGACCATACGATGAGCAGTTCTTC. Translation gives CASSGAGRPYDEQFF.

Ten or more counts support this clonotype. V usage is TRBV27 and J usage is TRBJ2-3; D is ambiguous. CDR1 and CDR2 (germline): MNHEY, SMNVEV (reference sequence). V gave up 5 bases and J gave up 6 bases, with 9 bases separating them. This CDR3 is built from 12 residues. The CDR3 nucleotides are TGTGCCAGCAGTACTGGATGGGATACGCAGTATTTT. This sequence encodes CASSTGWDTQYF.

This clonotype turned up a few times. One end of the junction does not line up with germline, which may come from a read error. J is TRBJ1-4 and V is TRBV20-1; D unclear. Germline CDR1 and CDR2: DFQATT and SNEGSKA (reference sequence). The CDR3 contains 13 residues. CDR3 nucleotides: TGCAGTGCTGGCGGCGGAACTAATGAAAAACGGTTTTTT. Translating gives CSAGGGTNEKRFF.

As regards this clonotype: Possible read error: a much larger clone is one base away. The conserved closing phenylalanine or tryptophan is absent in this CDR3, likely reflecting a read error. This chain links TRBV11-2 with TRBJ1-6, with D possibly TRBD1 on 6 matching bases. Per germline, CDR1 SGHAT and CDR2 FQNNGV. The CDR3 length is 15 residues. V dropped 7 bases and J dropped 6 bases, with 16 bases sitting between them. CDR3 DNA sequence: TGTGCCAGCACCTTGGGGGGGCTGATTAATTCACCCCTCCACTGT. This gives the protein CASTLGGLINSPLHC.

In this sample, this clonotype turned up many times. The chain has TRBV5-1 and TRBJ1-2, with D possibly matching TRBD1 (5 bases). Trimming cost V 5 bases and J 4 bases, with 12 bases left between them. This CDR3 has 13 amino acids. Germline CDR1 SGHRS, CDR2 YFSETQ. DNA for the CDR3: TGCGCCAGCAGAGGCGACGGGACCTATGGCTACACCTTC. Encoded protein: CASRGDGTYGYTF.

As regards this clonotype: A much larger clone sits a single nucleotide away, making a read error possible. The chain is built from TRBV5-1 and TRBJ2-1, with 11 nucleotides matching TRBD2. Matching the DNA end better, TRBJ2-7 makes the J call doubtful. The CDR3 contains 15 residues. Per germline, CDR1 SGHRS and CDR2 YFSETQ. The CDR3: CASSPLAGGYNEQYF. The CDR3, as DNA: TGCGCCAGCAGCCCCCTAGCGGGAGGCTACAATGAGCAGTACTTC.

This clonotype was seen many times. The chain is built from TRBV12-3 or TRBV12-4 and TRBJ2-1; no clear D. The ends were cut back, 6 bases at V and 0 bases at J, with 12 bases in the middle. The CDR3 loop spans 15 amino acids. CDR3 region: CASSPRPSSYNEQFF. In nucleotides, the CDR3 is TGTGCCAGCAGCCCTCGCCCCAGCTCCTACAATGAGCAGTTCTTC.

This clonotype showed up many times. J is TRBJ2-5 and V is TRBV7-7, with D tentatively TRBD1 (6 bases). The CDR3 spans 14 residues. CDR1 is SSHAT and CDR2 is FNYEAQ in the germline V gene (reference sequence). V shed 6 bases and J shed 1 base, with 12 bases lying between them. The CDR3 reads CASSSGQSQETQYF. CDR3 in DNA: TGTGCCAGCAGTTCAGGACAGTCCCAAGAGACCCAGTACTTC.

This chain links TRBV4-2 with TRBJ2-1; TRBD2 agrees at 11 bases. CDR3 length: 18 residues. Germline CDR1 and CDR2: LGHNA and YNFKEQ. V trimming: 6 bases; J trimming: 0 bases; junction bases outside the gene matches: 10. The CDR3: CASSQTSGGFTSYNEQFF. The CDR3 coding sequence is TGTGCCAGCAGTCAAACTAGCGGGGGATTTACCTCCTACAATGAGCAGTTCTTC.

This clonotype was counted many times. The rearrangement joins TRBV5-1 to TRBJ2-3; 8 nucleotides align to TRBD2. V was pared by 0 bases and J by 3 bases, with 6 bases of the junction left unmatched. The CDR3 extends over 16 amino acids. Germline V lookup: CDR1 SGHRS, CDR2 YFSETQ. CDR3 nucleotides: TGCGCCAGCAGCTTGGGTAGCGGGGCCGGAACAGATACGCAGTATTTT. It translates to CASSLGSGAGTDTQYF.

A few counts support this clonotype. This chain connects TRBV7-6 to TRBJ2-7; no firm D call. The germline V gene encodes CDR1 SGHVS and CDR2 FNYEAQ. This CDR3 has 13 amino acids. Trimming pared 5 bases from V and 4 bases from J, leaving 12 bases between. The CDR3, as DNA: TGTGCCAGCAGCCCCGCACAACCGTACGAGCAGTACTTC. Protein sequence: CASSPAQPYEQYF.

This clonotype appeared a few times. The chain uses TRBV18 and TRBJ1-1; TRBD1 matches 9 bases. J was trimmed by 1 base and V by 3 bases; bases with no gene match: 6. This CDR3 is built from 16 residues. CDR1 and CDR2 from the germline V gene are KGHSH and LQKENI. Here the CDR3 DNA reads TGTGCCAGCTCACCGCGGGGACAGGGATCGAACACTGAAGCTTTCTTT. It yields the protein CASSPRGQGSNTEAFF. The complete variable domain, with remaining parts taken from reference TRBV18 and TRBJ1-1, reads NAGVMQNPRHLVRRRGQEARLRCSPMKGHSHVYWYRQLPEEGLKFMVYLQKENIIDESGMPKERFSAEFPKEGPSILRIQQVVRGDSAAYFCASSPRGQGSNTEAFFGQGTRLTVV.

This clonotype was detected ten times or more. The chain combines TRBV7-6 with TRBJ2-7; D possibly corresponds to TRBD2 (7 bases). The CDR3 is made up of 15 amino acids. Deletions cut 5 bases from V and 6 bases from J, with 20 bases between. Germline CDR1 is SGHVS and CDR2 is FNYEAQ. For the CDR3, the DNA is TGTGCCAGCAGCCCGAACGCGCGGGGGCTTAGCGAGCAGTACTTC. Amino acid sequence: CASSPNARGLSEQYF. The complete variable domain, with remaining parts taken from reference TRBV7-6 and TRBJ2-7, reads GAGVSQSPRYKVTKRGQDVALRCDPISGHVSLYWYRQALGQGPEFLTYFNYEAQQDKSGLPNDRFSAERPEGSISTLTIQRTEQRDSAMYRCASSPNARGLSEQYFGPGTRLTVT.

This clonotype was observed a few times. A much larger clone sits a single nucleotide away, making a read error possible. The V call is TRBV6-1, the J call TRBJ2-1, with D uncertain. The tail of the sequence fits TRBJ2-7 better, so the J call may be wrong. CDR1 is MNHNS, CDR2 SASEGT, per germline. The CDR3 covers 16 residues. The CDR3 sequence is CASSGTTVGSYNEQYF. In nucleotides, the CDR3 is TGTGCCAGCAGTGGGACCACAGTCGGCTCCTACAATGAGCAGTACTTC.

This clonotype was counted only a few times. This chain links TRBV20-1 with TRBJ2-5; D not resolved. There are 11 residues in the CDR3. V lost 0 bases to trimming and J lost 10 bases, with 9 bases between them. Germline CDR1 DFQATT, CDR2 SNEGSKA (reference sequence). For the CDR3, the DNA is TGCAGTGCTAGAGACCTTAGTAACCAGTACTTC. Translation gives CSARDLSNQYF.

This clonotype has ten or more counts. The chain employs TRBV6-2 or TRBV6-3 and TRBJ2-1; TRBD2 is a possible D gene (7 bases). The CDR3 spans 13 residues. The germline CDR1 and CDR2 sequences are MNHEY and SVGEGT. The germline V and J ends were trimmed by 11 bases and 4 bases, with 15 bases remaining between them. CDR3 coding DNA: TGTGCCGCGGGGGCAGCGGCGTACAATGAGCAGTTCTTC. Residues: CAAGAAAYNEQFF.

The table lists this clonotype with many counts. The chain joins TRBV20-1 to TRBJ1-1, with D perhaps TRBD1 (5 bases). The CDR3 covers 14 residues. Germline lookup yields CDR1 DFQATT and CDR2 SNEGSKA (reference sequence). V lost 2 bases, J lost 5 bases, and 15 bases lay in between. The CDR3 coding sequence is TGCAGTGCTAGACGGGAGGGGTCCGGGACTGAAGCTTTCTTT. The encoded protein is CSARREGSGTEAFF.

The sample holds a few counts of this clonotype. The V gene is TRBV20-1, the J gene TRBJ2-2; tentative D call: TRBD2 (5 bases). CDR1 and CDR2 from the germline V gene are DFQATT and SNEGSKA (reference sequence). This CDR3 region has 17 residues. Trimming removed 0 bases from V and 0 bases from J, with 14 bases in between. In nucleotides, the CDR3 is TGCAGTGCTAGAGATCCCGGGGAACCAGCGAACACCGGGGAGCTGTTTTTT. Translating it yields CSARDPGEPANTGELFF.

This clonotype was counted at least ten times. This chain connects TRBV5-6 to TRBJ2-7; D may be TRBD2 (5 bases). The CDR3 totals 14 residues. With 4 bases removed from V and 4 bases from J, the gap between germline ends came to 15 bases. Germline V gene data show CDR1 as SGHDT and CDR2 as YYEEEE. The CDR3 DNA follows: TGTGCCAGCAGCCCCCTGGGATCGGGATACGAGCAGTACTTC. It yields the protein CASSPLGSGYEQYF.